Reported below is one T cell receptor (beta chain). Its specificity is unknown. Stable hyperthyroidism: no ophthalmopathy progression over 18 months of follow-up. An approximately 10 ml volume of fresh peripheral blood provided the PBMCs. From RNA transcripts, TCR beta CDR3 regions were amplified. The TCR CDR3 first-round RT-PCR relied on the HTBI primer set. TCRdb reanalysed the multiplex PCR reads using MiXCR and keeps one entry per CDR3 protein. Counted here are about 740,000 distinct CDR3 sequences, 13% to 15% occurring once; the ten biggest clones make up about 9.4%. The data were taken from a study of T cells in Graves' hyperthyroidism and ophthalmopathy. Whole-study findings and limits: Ophthalmopathy cases were set apart from stable hyperthyroidism by a 13 V-J model. For ophthalmopathy, model prediction preceded onset by a median roughly 5.9 months.

CDR3 size: 14 residues. J was trimmed by 1 base and V by 9 bases; bases with no gene match: 5. Sequencing was carried out using blood. This TCR came from a woman between 18 and 29 years old with Graves' hyperthyroidism. The chain joins TRBV12-3 or TRBV12-4 to TRBJ2-1, with 8 positions matching TRBD2. Here the CDR3 DNA reads TGTGCCAGTACTAGCGGATTTTCCTACAATGAGCAGTTCTTC. This translates into CASTSGFSYNEQFF.